The 27 T cell receptor beta chains presented below share a single source sample, sequenced in a study of blood T cell repertoires in COVID-19. Clones were read by immunoSEQ multiplex PCR, and TCRdb kept only the in-frame ones, dropping some. The sample lists about 100,000 clones, 80% to 95% seen once, with around 6% in the top ten. Sequencing input: peripheral blood. These receptors were collected from a man between 65 and 85 years old with acute or convalescent COVID-19.

V usage is TRBV19 and J usage is TRBJ2-7; D perhaps matches TRBD1 (5 bases). The CDR3 is made up of 17 amino acids. Germline V gives CDR1 LNHDA, CDR2 SQIVND (reference sequence). Deletions cut 8 bases from V and 2 bases from J, with 25 bases between. CDR3 region: CASSRSGRSLGAYEQYF. The DNA for the CDR3 is TGTGCCAGTTCACGTTCCGGACGGTCCCTAGGGGCCTACGAGCAGTACTTC.

This clone was found a few times. V usage is TRBV5-1 and J usage is TRBJ1-3; D unclear. CDR1 and CDR2 (germline): SGHRS, YFSETQ. Trimming removed 1 base at V and 0 bases at J, with 20 bases between. The CDR3 is made up of 19 amino acids. As DNA, the CDR3 is TGCGCCAGCAGCTTGAGGCCGATCGGGAATACCGACTCTGGAAACACCATATATTTT. Translated: CASSLRPIGNTDSGNTIYF.

This chain uses TRBV5-1 with TRBJ1-4; no clear D gene. The CDR3 sequence is 13 residues long. The germline gives CDR1 SGHRS, CDR2 YFSETQ. Deletions cut 0 bases from V and 8 bases from J, with 8 bases between. CDR3: CASSLETREKLFF. The CDR3 DNA sequence: TGCGCCAGCAGCTTGGAGACGAGGGAAAAACTGTTTTTT.

This clone appeared a single time. V is TRBV28 and J is TRBJ2-3; D possibly corresponds to TRBD1 (7 bases). The CDR3 extends over 15 amino acids. The germline V gene encodes CDR1 MDHEN and CDR2 SYDVKM. V lost 6 bases and J lost 1, with 14 bases in between. This chain's CDR3 is CASSLGGTGTDTQYF. The CDR3 coding sequence is TGTGCCAGCAGCTTAGGGGGGACAGGCACAGATACGCAGTATTTT.

V is TRBV27 and J is TRBJ1-5; 7 bases line up with TRBD1. The CDR3 has 15 residues. V trimming: 6 bases; J trimming: 6 bases; junction bases outside the gene matches: 11. Germline V gives CDR1 MNHEY, CDR2 SMNVEV (reference sequence). CDR3 residues: CASRRRDSYGQPQHF. The DNA for the CDR3 is TGTGCCAGCAGACGCCGGGACAGTTACGGTCAGCCCCAGCATTTT.

For this clone: Distinct nucleotide sequences in the sample also encode this CDR3. V usage is TRBV30 and J usage is TRBJ2-5, with 8 nucleotides matching TRBD2. The V gene's germline CDR1 is GTSNPN and CDR2 SVGIG (reference sequence). The CDR3 extends over 12 amino acids. The V gene end was trimmed by 3 bases and the J gene end by 9 bases; junction bases not matched to a gene: 6. The CDR3, as DNA: TGTGCCTGGAGCGGGGGGGGTCGGGCCCAGTACTTC. Protein: CAWSGGGRAQYF.

J is TRBJ2-1 and V is TRBV7-7; D perhaps matches TRBD1 (6 bases). The CDR3 is 13 residues long. V shed 4 bases and J shed 7 bases, with 11 bases lying between them. From germline, CDR1 is SSHAT and CDR2 FNYEAQ (reference sequence). The CDR3 DNA is TGTGCCAGCAGCTCAACGAGGGGGAATGAGCAGTTCTTC. This translates into CASSSTRGNEQFF. The variable domain in full, with the rest retrieved from reference TRBV7-7 and TRBJ2-1, is GAGVSQSPRYKVTKRGQDVTLRCDPISSHATLYWYQQALGQGPEFLTYFNYEAQPDKSGLPSDRFSAERPEGSISTLTIQRTEQRDSAMYRCASSSTRGNEQFFGPGTRLTVL.

The J gene is TRBJ1-1, the V gene TRBV19; maybe TRBD1 (5 bases). Deletions cut 0 bases from V and 0 bases from J, with 11 bases between. Germline V gene data show CDR1 as LNHDA and CDR2 as SQIVND (reference sequence). The CDR3 extends over 16 amino acids. The CDR3 loop reads CASSIDLVGVNTEAFF. The DNA for the CDR3 is TGTGCCAGTAGTATAGATCTCGTAGGGGTGAACACTGAAGCTTTCTTT.

V and J are TRBV9 and TRBJ2-3; 9 bases match TRBD2. Germline trimming cut 4 bases from V and 0 bases from J; bases unmatched to any gene: 9. CDR1 is SGDLS and CDR2 is YYNGEE in the germline V gene. The CDR3 runs to 17 residues. The CDR3 region is CASSPRGTSKSTDTQYF. CDR3 nucleotide sequence: TGTGCCAGCAGCCCCCGCGGGACTAGCAAGAGCACAGATACGCAGTATTTT.

This rearrangement joins TRBV9 to TRBJ2-5; 8 nucleotides match TRBD1. J was trimmed by 5 bases and V by 3 bases; bases with no gene match: 9. The CDR3 is made up of 15 amino acids. The germline CDR1 and CDR2 sequences are SGDLS and YYNGEE. Written as DNA, the CDR3 is TGTGCCAGCAGCGCGACAGGGGCGGGGTTGGAGACCCAGTACTTC. Residues: CASSATGAGLETQYF.

The rearrangement joins TRBV19 to TRBJ1-6; 9 bases line up with TRBD1. This CDR3 has 17 residues. In germline, CDR1 is LNHDA, CDR2 SQIVND (reference sequence). Trimming took 3 bases from V and 9 from J; bases not matched to a gene: 12. DNA of the CDR3: TGTGCCAGTAGTATGGGTGACAGGGGGTATGAAGGTTCACCCCTCCACTTT. This encodes CASSMGDRGYEGSPLHF.

The chain employs TRBV7-8 and TRBJ2-3, with a weak D call TRBD1 (5 bases). CDR1 is SGHVS, CDR2 FQNEAQ, per germline. Trimming removed 5 bases from V and 0 bases from J, with 15 bases in between. The CDR3 sequence is 16 residues long. The DNA of the CDR3 is TGTGCCAGCAGCCCTAGACAGTTTTCTAGCACAGATACGCAGTATTTT. Its translation is CASSPRQFSSTDTQYF.

This chain links TRBV5-4 with TRBJ2-1, with no clear D. This CDR3 has 16 amino acids. Trimming stripped 1 base from V and 0 bases from J, with 11 bases between. Germline loops: CDR1 SGHNT, CDR2 YYREEE (reference sequence). CDR3 coding DNA: TGTGCCAGCAGCTTGATGGCGGCTAGCTCCTACAATGAGCAGTTCTTC. Amino acid sequence: CASSLMAASSYNEQFF.

This clone was seen only once. The chain uses TRBV27 and TRBJ2-7; weak D call: TRBD2 (7 bases). The germline V gene has CDR1 MNHEY and CDR2 SMNVEV (reference sequence). This CDR3 region has 14 residues. V lost 2 bases, J lost 6 bases, and 14 bases lay in between. The CDR3 DNA reads as TGTGCCAGCAGTTTAGGGCAGGGAGGGGGCGAGCAGTACTTC. It yields the protein CASSLGQGGGEQYF.

The V call is TRBV21-1, the J call TRBJ1-3; TRBD1, the table's D call, lacks a check against the DNA. TRBV21-1 is labeled a pseudogene. This CDR3 has 17 residues. CDR3 loop: CASSNGQTKHSGNTIYF. In DNA form, the CDR3 reads TGTGCCAGCAGCAACGGACAGACGAAACACTCTGGAAACACCATATATTTT.

The V call is TRBV7-6, the J call TRBJ1-2; TRBD1 matches 8 bases. J was trimmed by 4 bases and V by 3 bases; bases with no gene match: 10. The germline V gene encodes CDR1 SGHVS and CDR2 FNYEAQ. The CDR3 is 16 residues long. The CDR3 loop reads CASSLTSGGYSYGYTF. CDR3 DNA sequence: TGTGCCAGCAGCTTGACGTCAGGGGGCTATAGCTATGGCTACACCTTC.

This clone is a singleton in its sample. This sequence joins TRBV9 and TRBJ1-3; D is unresolved. The CDR3 loop spans 12 amino acids. Trimming took off 1 base at V and 8 bases at J, with 7 bases between the two ends. The germline V gene encodes CDR1 SGDLS and CDR2 YYNGEE. The CDR3 loop reads CASSVRDHTIYF. CDR3 DNA sequence: TGTGCCAGCAGCGTACGGGATCACACCATATATTTT.

The CDR3 loop reads CASSYSQEAFF. The CDR3 bases are TGTGCCAGCAGTTATTCACAAGAAGCTTTCTTT. J is TRBJ1-1 and V is TRBV6-6; no clear D gene. The germline gives CDR1 MNHNY, CDR2 SVGAGI (reference sequence). The CDR3 extends over 11 amino acids. V was cut by 3 bases and J by 8 bases, with 7 bases left in between.

This clone occurred once. V is TRBV7-8 and J is TRBJ1-1; D may be TRBD1 (5 bases). There are 14 residues in the CDR3. Looked up from germline, CDR1 is SGHVS and CDR2 is FQNEAQ. The V gene lost 3 bases and the J gene lost 3 bases, with 11 bases spanning the gap. The CDR3 nucleotides are TGTGCCAGCAGCTTCGACAGATTATACACTGAAGCTTTCTTT. This gives the protein CASSFDRLYTEAFF.

The chain couples TRBV7-8 to TRBJ1-2; D not certain. Germline assignment: CDR1 SGHVS and CDR2 FQNEAQ. The ends were cut back, 1 base at V and 3 bases at J, with 9 bases in the middle. The CDR3 has 14 amino acids. In DNA, the CDR3 is TGTGCCAGCAGCTTAGAGGCAGCGGACTATGGCTACACCTTC. Its translation is CASSLEAADYGYTF.

The rearrangement uses TRBV5-5 and TRBJ2-2, with 10 bases fitting TRBD1. Trimming cost V 1 base and J 4 bases; bases outside gene matches: 4. The CDR3 is 16 amino acids. The V gene's germline CDR1 is SGHKS and CDR2 YYEKEE (reference sequence). The CDR3 is CASSLIRTGGTGELFF. The DNA of the CDR3 is TGTGCCAGCAGCTTGATCCGGACAGGGGGCACCGGGGAGCTGTTTTTT.

The chain links TRBV6-5 to TRBJ1-6; TRBD1 agrees at 9 bases. The V gene end was trimmed by 8 bases and the J gene end by 4 bases; junction bases not matched to a gene: 3. CDR3 length: 14 amino acids. Germline values: CDR1 MNHEY, CDR2 SVGAGI. The CDR3 coding sequence is TGTGCCAGCCTCGGACAGGGGTATAATTCACCCCTCCACTTT. Translating it yields CASLGQGYNSPLHF.

The chain couples TRBV2 to TRBJ1-2; TRBD1 agrees at 7 bases. There are 14 residues in the CDR3. V shed 4 bases, J shed 4 bases, and the junction held 6 bases outside the gene matches. Germline V gene sequence: CDR1 SNHLY, CDR2 FYNNEI. CDR3 in amino acids: CASSVAWTGYGYTF. CDR3 coding DNA: TGTGCCAGCAGTGTGGCTTGGACAGGCTATGGCTACACCTTC.

The chain couples TRBV11-3 to TRBJ2-7; 8 nucleotides match TRBD2. Germline V lookup: CDR1 SGHNT, CDR2 YENEEA. Germline trimming cut 5 bases from V and 2 bases from J; bases unmatched to any gene: 11. The CDR3 runs 16 residues. CDR3 region: CASSPKSGSLTYEQYF. The CDR3 DNA reads as TGTGCCAGCAGCCCGAAGAGCGGGAGTCTAACCTACGAGCAGTACTTC.

This chain links TRBV3-1 (or the pseudogene TRBV3-2) with TRBJ2-1, with D possibly being TRBD1 (6 bases). Deletions cut 4 bases from V and 0 bases from J, with 13 bases between. The germline V gene has CDR1 LGHDT and CDR2 YNNKEL (reference sequence). The CDR3 sequence is 16 residues long. For the CDR3, the DNA is TGTGCCAGCAGCCCAGAGTGGGGACACTCCTACAATGAGCAGTTCTTC. Translation gives CASSPEWGHSYNEQFF.

The rearrangement joins TRBV27 to TRBJ1-1; D uncertain. The ends were cut back, 6 bases at V and 3 bases at J, with 17 bases in the middle. Germline CDR1 and CDR2: MNHEY and SMNVEV (reference sequence). The length of the CDR3 is 15 residues. The CDR3 DNA is TGTGCCAGCAGACCGGGTCTCAGCCGGTACACTGAAGCTTTCTTT. Translating it yields CASRPGLSRYTEAFF.

The chain is built from TRBV7-2 and TRBJ2-7, with D perhaps matching TRBD1 (6 bases). Germline values: CDR1 SGHTA, CDR2 FQGNSA. V shed 3 bases and J shed 6 bases, with 12 bases lying between them. This CDR3 contains 13 residues. The CDR3 nucleotides are TGTGCCAGCAGCTTTGATTACAGGGTCGAGCAGTACTTC. Protein sequence: CASSFDYRVEQYF.